These 19 T cell receptor beta chains were sequenced from one sample in a study of T cells expressing NK-cell markers. TCRdb re-called the 5' RACE reads, yielding one record per CDR3 amino acid sequence without DNA. The sample table includes hundreds of thousands of distinct CDR3 sequences. Sequences were obtained from blood T cells: a sorted CD56 or NKG2C T cell subset, CD4+ or CD8+ T cells, or bulk PBMC T cells (not recorded which). The receptors were sampled from a woman between 18 and 70 years old in good health.

The genes are TRBV29-1 and TRBJ2-5; checking the TCRdb D call of TRBD2 is not possible without DNA. CDR1 is SQVTM, CDR2 ANQGSEA, per germline. There are 11 residues in the CDR3. The CDR3 is CSAWTSGTFRF.

The rearrangement joins TRBV9 to TRBJ2-7; TCRdb picks TRBD2, but there is no DNA to check that call. Germline V CDR1 and CDR2: SGDLS, YYNGEE. The CDR3 is 17 amino acids. The CDR3 sequence is CASSVGLRDLVTDEQYF.

The chain's CDR3 is CSAWTQGRSDTQYF. The chain joins TRBV20-1 to TRBJ2-3; TCRdb calls TRBD1, which cannot be checked without DNA. Germline assignment: CDR1 DFQATT and CDR2 SNEGSKA (reference sequence). This CDR3 contains 14 residues.

V usage is TRBV30 and J usage is TRBJ2-1; TCRdb's D gene call, TRBD2, goes unchecked for lack of DNA. The CDR3 sequence is 17 residues long. Germline assignment: CDR1 GTSNPN and CDR2 SVGIG (reference sequence). The chain's CDR3 is CAWSLLGASGAVNEQFF.

The J gene is TRBJ2-2, the V gene TRBV14; TCRdb names TRBD1, which stays unverified in the absence of DNA. This CDR3 region has 19 residues. Germline-derived CDR1 and CDR2 are SGHDN and FVKESK. This chain's CDR3 is CASSQDLTRVRANTGELFF.

V is TRBV7-2 and J is TRBJ2-3; TCRdb's assignment of TRBD1 cannot be checked, as there is no DNA. The CDR3 totals 13 residues. Germline CDR1 and CDR2: SGHTA and FQGNSA. CDR3 region: CASSLARADTQYF.

The chain couples TRBV12-3 or TRBV12-4 to TRBJ1-3; TCRdb's D call of TRBD1 is untestable without DNA. The CDR3 extends over 14 amino acids. CDR3 sequence reads: CASSLEVVVNRGYF.

V usage is TRBV7-2 and J usage is TRBJ2-5; the TCRdb D gene call, TRBD2, has no DNA to confirm it. The CDR3 is 15 residues long. Germline CDR1 reads SGHTA; CDR2 reads FQGNSA. The CDR3 region is CASTYLAGVMETQYF. Using reference TRBV7-2 and TRBJ2-5 for the parts outside the CDR3, the full variable domain is GAGVSQSPSNKVTEKGKDVELRCDPISGHTALYWYRQSLGQGLEFLIYFQGNSAPDKSGLPSDRFSAERTGGSVSTLTIQRTQQEDSAVYLCASTYLAGVMETQYFGPGTRLLVL.

CDR3 amino acids: CASSLEVDGEQYF. The chain employs TRBV5-1 and TRBJ2-7. CDR3 length equals 13 residues. The germline V gene encodes CDR1 SGHRS and CDR2 YFSETQ.

The chain combines TRBV3-1 with TRBJ1-5; TCRdb's D gene call, TRBD1, goes unchecked for lack of DNA. Per the germline V gene, CDR1 is LGHDT and CDR2 is YNNKEL (reference sequence). The CDR3 has 17 amino acids. The CDR3 spells CASSRAAGALGNQPQHF.

V and J are TRBV30 and TRBJ2-1; lacking DNA, the TRBD2 call made by TCRdb goes unchecked. CDR3 size: 14 residues. Germline loops: CDR1 GTSNPN, CDR2 SVGIG (reference sequence). CDR3 loop: CAWSFGPTASEQFF. The full variable domain, with the rest looked up from reference TRBV30 and TRBJ2-1, is SQTIHQWPATLVQPVGSPLSLECTVEGTSNPNLYWYRQAAGRGLQLLFYSVGIGQISSEVPQNLSASRPQDRQFILSSKKLLLSDSGFYLCAWSFGPTASEQFFGPGTRLTVL.

This chain uses TRBV28 with TRBJ1-5; the D call of TRBD1 rests on TCRdb alone, since no DNA is present to check it. Germline V lookup: CDR1 MDHEN, CDR2 SYDVKM. The CDR3 length is 15 residues. The CDR3 is CASSPSYRSDQPQHF. Full variable domain (remainder filled in from reference TRBV28 and TRBJ1-5): DVKVTQSSRYLVKRTGEKVFLECVQDMDHENMFWYRQDPGLGLRLIYFSYDVKMKEKGDIPEGYSVSREKKERFSLILESASTNQTSMYLCASSPSYRSDQPQHFGDGTRLSIL.

The chain employs TRBV29-1 and TRBJ2-1. CDR3 length equals 12 residues. CDR1 is SQVTM and CDR2 is ANQGSEA in the germline V gene. The CDR3 region is CSVRPTPNEQFF.

V and J are TRBV28 and TRBJ2-6; TCRdb reports TRBD1, a call that lacks DNA to check it against. CDR3 size: 16 residues. Germline values: CDR1 MDHEN, CDR2 SYDVKM. CDR3 in amino acids: CASGWDRGSGANVLTF. The full variable domain, rest sourced from reference TRBV28 and TRBJ2-6, is DVKVTQSSRYLVKRTGEKVFLECVQDMDHENMFWYRQDPGLGLRLIYFSYDVKMKEKGDIPEGYSVSREKKERFSLILESASTNQTSMYLCASGWDRGSGANVLTFGAGSRLTVL.

The chain has TRBV5-1 and TRBJ2-1. The CDR3 is 16 residues long. Germline CDR1 is SGHRS and CDR2 is YFSETQ. CDR3 amino acids: CASSPAQGSRNNEQFF.

The gene calls are TRBV11-1 and TRBJ2-3; checking the TCRdb D call of TRBD2 is not possible without DNA. CDR3 length: 20 residues. The germline V gene encodes CDR1 SGHAT and CDR2 FQDESV (reference sequence). CDR3: CASSSRLAGGPPYYTDTQYF.

The rearrangement links TRBV12-3 or TRBV12-4 to TRBJ1-1. The CDR3 contains 13 residues. The CDR3 is CASSLLAGGEAFF.

V is TRBV29-1 and J is TRBJ2-1; TCRdb gives TRBD1 as the D gene, but with no DNA this cannot be confirmed. This CDR3 is 13 amino acids long. Per the germline V gene, CDR1 is SQVTM and CDR2 is ANQGSEA. The CDR3 spells CSAQQGAYNEQFF.

The chain couples TRBV5-1 to TRBJ2-5; as DNA is missing, the TRBD1 call by TCRdb cannot be tested. This CDR3 is built from 14 residues. Germline V CDR1 and CDR2: SGHRS, YFSETQ. CDR3 residues: CASSSGTGKETQYF.